One sample yielded the 11 T cell receptor beta chains listed below, sequenced in a study of regulatory T cells in long-lasting Graves disease. For TCR beta, libraries came from iRepertoire HTBI primers and Arm-PCR of CDR3 regions. TCRdb re-analysed the multiplex PCR reads in MiXCR, keeping a single row per CDR3 protein. The data show 560,000 or so distinct CDR3 sequences, approximately 16% seen once. The time point denotes: newly diagnosed GD, antithyroid drugs for less than 3 months. RNA isolated from PBMCs was used to make the TCR library. The same data also went into a second study, on T cells in Graves' hyperthyroidism and ophthalmopathy.

Material: peripheral blood mononuclear cells (PBMCs), obtained at new diagnosis, from a patient treated with antithyroid drugs. These receptors all stem from a man between 18 and 35 years old with Graves disease.

Comments on this clonotype: This may be a read error, as it is one base from a much larger clone. V and J are TRBV18 and TRBJ1-2; TRBD1 might be the D (5 bases). Between the trimmed V and J ends, which lost 3 bases and 9 bases, there was a span of 17 bases. This CDR3 contains 14 residues. Germline V gene lookup returns CDR1 KGHSH and CDR2 LQKENI. The CDR3 region is CASSPRTEGYSYTF. The CDR3 region has the DNA TGTGCCAGCTCACCTCGGACCGAGGGGTATAGCTACACCTTC.

V and J are TRBV19 and TRBJ2-7; D is uncertain. The germline V and J ends were trimmed by 3 bases and 2 bases, with 8 bases remaining between them. Germline CDR1 is LNHDA and CDR2 is SQIVND (reference sequence). There are 13 residues in the CDR3. The CDR3 sequence: CASSITPTYEQYF. DNA for the CDR3: TGTGCCAGTAGTATCACACCGACCTACGAGCAGTACTTC.

The chain couples TRBV29-1 to TRBJ2-2; D possibly corresponds to TRBD1 (5 bases). The ends were cut back, 6 bases at V and 4 bases at J, with 18 bases in the middle. The CDR3 has 15 residues. The germline CDR1 and CDR2 sequences are SQVTM and ANQGSEA. In nucleotides, the CDR3 is TGCAGCGTCGGCCTCGGCAGGGTTGGCACCGGGGAGCTGTTTTTT. Protein product: CSVGLGRVGTGELFF.

Only a few counts were recorded for this clonotype. The CDR3, as DNA: TGTGCCAGCAGCTTAGGTGGCAGGGAAGAGCAGTACTTC. Protein product: CASSLGGREEQYF. The V call is TRBV13, the J call TRBJ2-7; the D gene is possibly TRBD1 (5 bases). The V gene's germline CDR1 is PRHDT and CDR2 FYEKMQ (reference sequence). This CDR3 region has 13 residues. The germline V and J ends were trimmed by 0 bases and 7 bases, with 10 bases remaining between them.

This clonotype was observed a handful of times. The chain links TRBV30 to TRBJ2-2; the match to TRBD2 covers 10 bases. V was pared by 0 bases and J by 5 bases, with 6 bases of the junction left unmatched. CDR1 GTSNPN and CDR2 SVGIG come from the germline V gene (reference sequence). The CDR3 runs 16 residues. The CDR3 loop is CAWSVREAGGTGELFF. CDR3 DNA: TGTGCCTGGAGTGTACGAGAAGCGGGAGGGACCGGGGAGCTGTTTTTT.

The chain recombines TRBV30 with TRBJ1-6, with a possible D match to TRBD1 (5 bases). There are 14 residues in the CDR3. Trimming took off 6 bases at V and 4 bases at J, with 13 bases between the two ends. Germline assignment: CDR1 GTSNPN and CDR2 SVGIG (reference sequence). For the CDR3, the DNA is TGTGCCTGCCTCGCCGGGACTTATAATTCACCCCTCCACTTT. Translating gives CACLAGTYNSPLHF.

The table lists this clonotype with many counts. V is TRBV28 and J is TRBJ2-5, with 10 bases lining up with TRBD1. The CDR3 runs to 14 residues. V lost 6 bases and J lost 4; bases outside the gene matches: 5. The germline CDR1 and CDR2 sequences are MDHEN and SYDVKM. In DNA form, the CDR3 reads TGTGCCAGCAGAAGGGACAGGGGCGTAGAGACCCAGTACTTC. Amino acids: CASRRDRGVETQYF.

This clonotype was recorded at least ten times. The V call is TRBV5-1, the J call TRBJ2-3, with TRBD2 matching 10 bases. CDR3 length equals 15 residues. The V and J ends lost 3 bases and 4 bases, in that order; junction bases with no gene match: 5. Germline lookup yields CDR1 SGHRS and CDR2 YFSETQ. CDR3 in amino acids: CASSSGLAVADTQYF. CDR3 DNA: TGCGCCAGCAGCTCTGGACTAGCGGTGGCAGATACGCAGTATTTT. Full variable domain (missing parts from reference TRBV5-1 and TRBJ2-3): KAGVTQTPRYLIKTRGQQVTLSCSPISGHRSVSWYQQTPGQGLQFLFEYFSETQRNKGNFPGRFSGRQFSNSRSEMNVSTLELGDSALYLCASSSGLAVADTQYFGPGTRLTVL.

This clonotype has a handful of counts. This chain connects TRBV18 to TRBJ2-7; no clear D. CDR3 size: 11 residues. V was shortened by 2 bases and J by 5 bases, with 4 bases between the two germline ends. Germline CDR1 reads KGHSH; CDR2 reads LQKENI. CDR3 residues: CASSPTHEQYF. Written as DNA, the CDR3 is TGTGCCAGCTCACCAACCCACGAGCAGTACTTC.

This clonotype was seen repeatedly, ten times or more. The chain carries TRBV12-3 or TRBV12-4 and TRBJ1-1, with D tentatively TRBD1 (5 bases). V lost 7 bases, J lost 6 bases, and 9 bases lay in between. This CDR3 region has 11 residues. The CDR3 DNA reads TGTGCCAGCATGGAGGGGCCTGAAGCTTTCTTT. Its protein product is CASMEGPEAFF.

This clonotype occurred a few times. The J gene is TRBJ2-2, the V gene TRBV6-1; 7 nucleotides match TRBD1. Trimming at V came to 5 bases and at J to 6 bases, leaving 18 bases not matched to a gene. Germline V gene data show CDR1 as MNHNS and CDR2 as SASEGT. The CDR3 spans 18 residues. DNA of the CDR3: TGTGCCAGCAGTCCAAAGGACAGGTCCGATATAAGGGCCGGGGAGCTGTTTTTT. Amino acids: CASSPKDRSDIRAGELFF.